The clone carrying this T cell receptor beta chain showed up just a few times. The sample is drawn from a study of identical twins. Per the germline V gene, CDR1 is SGHAT and CDR2 is FQNNGV. After removal of 0 bases from V and 6 bases from J, the junction contained 2 bases not matched to a gene. CDR3 length equals 14 residues. Template switching introduced a universal primer site, and the cDNA bore unique molecular identifiers. TCRdb reprocessed the 5' RACE reads via MiXCR and lists one record per CDR3 protein. The repertoire consists of 1.5 million to 2 million distinct CDR3 sequences, with roughly a third occurring once and the leading ten covering about 0.27%.

Source material: cord blood. V and J are TRBV11-2 and TRBJ1-5; 7 bases fit TRBD1. This TCR was sampled from a newborn girl in good health. The CDR3 DNA reads TGTGCCAGCAGCTTAGATCGACAGGGTCAGCCCCAGCATTTT. Translating gives CASSLDRQGQPQHF.